This is a list of T cell receptor beta chains from one sample in a study of T cells in Graves' hyperthyroidism and ophthalmopathy. Using its own MiXCR run on the multiplex PCR reads, TCRdb lists one record per CDR3 protein. Among 500,000 to 600,000 distinct CDR3 sequences listed, about half were seen once. The specimen was peripheral blood or thyroid tissue (not recorded which). These receptor sequences come from an adult woman with Graves' disease, either hyperthyroidism or ophthalmopathy (not recorded which). Both conserved end residues are part of each CDR3. A D gene is named only where the DNA matches it firmly. Clone size is given for some rows only: seen once, a few or many times, or a class if the clone is expanded.

D: TRBD1; J: TRBJ2-7; size: .; V: TRBV12-3/TRBV12-4; DNA: TGTGCCAGCAGTTGGCCGGGACAGGGTCGAGGGGAGCAGTACTTC; CDR3: CASSWPGQGRGEQYF
D: .; J: TRBJ1-2; size: many; V: TRBV5-1; DNA: TGCGCCAGCCAGAGAACGGCCGGACTTTCCTATGGCTACACCTTC; CDR3: CASQRTAGLSYGYTF
D: .; J: TRBJ1-2; size: many; V: TRBV7-3; DNA: TGTGCCAGCAGCCAGAGGGGCGGGGATGGCTACACCTTC; CDR3: CASSQRGGDGYTF
D: .; J: TRBJ2-5; size: few; V: TRBV29-1; DNA: TGCAGCGTTGCACAGAAACAAGAGACCCAGTACTTC; CDR3: CSVAQKQETQYF
D: .; J: TRBJ1-4; size: many; V: TRBV6-1; DNA: TGTGCCAGCAGTGAATTTAAGACGGTAATGAATGAAAAACTGTTTTTT; CDR3: CASSEFKTVMNEKLFF
D: .; J: TRBJ2-7; size: many; V: TRBV2; DNA: TGTGCCAGCAGTGTGAGGGCCCCCGGCGAGCAGTACTTC; CDR3: CASSVRAPGEQYF
D: TRBD2; J: TRBJ2-5; size: few; V: TRBV10-3; DNA: TGTGCCCCAATTAGCGGGCGGGAGACCCAGTACTTC; CDR3: CAPISGRETQYF
D: .; J: TRBJ1-4; size: .; V: TRBV6-1; DNA: TGTGCCATAGGGGGAACAGGAACGTACCAAGAGACCGCAACTAATGAAAAACTGTTTTTT; CDR3: CAIGGTGTYQETATNEKLFF
D: TRBD2; J: TRBJ2-7; size: many; V: TRBV19; DNA: TGTGCCAGTAGTGAAACTAGCGGGATTAAGCCGTACGAGCAGTACTTC; CDR3: CASSETSGIKPYEQYF
D: TRBD1; J: TRBJ1-5; size: .; V: TRBV7-2; DNA: TGTGCCAGCAGCCTCTTCGGGACAGGGAGCAATCAGCCCCAGCATTTT; CDR3: CASSLFGTGSNQPQHF
D: .; J: TRBJ2-5; size: many; V: TRBV5-1; DNA: TGCGCCAGCAGCTTGGCCGGGACAAAGTCGGAGACCCAGTACTTC; CDR3: CASSLAGTKSETQYF
D: TRBD1; J: TRBJ1-1; size: many; V: TRBV9; DNA: TGTGCCAGCAGCTCCACTACAGGGGGCGAAGCTTTCTTT; CDR3: CASSSTTGGEAFF
D: .; J: TRBJ2-2; size: .; V: TRBV29-1; DNA: TGCAGCGTTACTGTGACCCGGGTGAGCCTCACCGGGGAGCTGTTTTTT; CDR3: CSVTVTRVSLTGELFF
D: TRBD1; J: TRBJ2-7; size: once; V: TRBV5-6; DNA: TGTGCCAGCAGCAGTTCCGGGACAGGGAACGAGCAGTACTTC; CDR3: CASSSSGTGNEQYF
D: TRBD1; J: TRBJ1-1; size: few; V: TRBV19; DNA: TGTGCCAGTAGGGACAGGGTTAACACTGAAGCTTTCTTT; CDR3: CASRDRVNTEAFF
D: TRBD2; J: TRBJ2-2; size: .; V: TRBV24-1; DNA: TGTGCCATCAGTGTTTACGGGACTAGCCAGAACACCGGGGAGCTGTTTTTT; CDR3: CAISVYGTSQNTGELFF
D: .; J: TRBJ1-6; size: many; V: TRBV7-9; DNA: TGTGCCAGCAGTCCCGTACAGGGTGGTAATTCACCCCTCCACTTT; CDR3: CASSPVQGGNSPLHF
D: .; J: TRBJ2-5; size: .; V: TRBV2; DNA: TGTGCCAGCAGTGAACTGCAGGGGTCCGGGGAGACCCAGTACTTC; CDR3: CASSELQGSGETQYF
D: TRBD1; J: TRBJ1-4; size: .; V: TRBV20-1; DNA: TGCAGTGCTAGCCGGGACAGTGCAACTAATGAAAAACTGTTTTTT; CDR3: CSASRDSATNEKLFF
D: .; J: TRBJ1-2; size: many; V: TRBV29-1; DNA: TGCAGCGTGACAGGTGGATATGGCTACACCTTC; CDR3: CSVTGGYGYTF
D: .; J: TRBJ2-6; size: many; V: TRBV7-3; DNA: TGTGCCAGCAGCTTAAGTCTCGGCCAACAGAGCGTCCTGACTTTC; CDR3: CASSLSLGQQSVLTF
D: .; J: TRBJ1-4; size: .; V: TRBV27; DNA: TGTGCCAGCAGTATTGCAACTAATGAAAAACTGTTTTTT; CDR3: CASSIATNEKLFF
D: TRBD2; J: TRBJ2-7; size: many; V: TRBV10-2; DNA: TGCGCCAGCCGTTCTAGCGGGAGTTTCTACGAGCAGTACTTC; CDR3: CASRSSGSFYEQYF
D: .; J: TRBJ1-2; size: .; V: TRBV6-1; DNA: .; CDR3: CASSENRKLFFGYTF
D: .; J: TRBJ2-1; size: .; V: TRBV7-2; DNA: TGTGCCAGCAGCTTGGACTCCGTGCCCTACAATGAGCAGTTCTTC; CDR3: CASSLDSVPYNEQFF
D: .; J: TRBJ2-7; size: many; V: TRBV28; DNA: TGTGCCAGCAGGCCGCTGGCTTCCTACGAGCAGTACTTC; CDR3: CASRPLASYEQYF
D: .; J: TRBJ1-4; size: .; V: TRBV29-1; DNA: TGCAGCGTTCCCGCGGAAAGGGGGAACACTGAAAAACTGTTTTTT; CDR3: CSVPAERGNTEKLFF
D: .; J: TRBJ1-6; size: many; V: TRBV2; DNA: TGTGCCAGCAGTGAAGGCCAGACCTATAATTCACCCCTCCACTTT; CDR3: CASSEGQTYNSPLHF
D: .; J: TRBJ2-6; size: .; V: TRBV28; DNA: TGTGCCAGCAGCCCAGGGGGGCCTGGGGCCAACGTCCTGACTTTC; CDR3: CASSPGGPGANVLTF